This T cell receptor (beta chain) was retrieved from a study of cytomegalovirus exposure and HLA in healthy donors. The primer mix had 60 Vbeta and 13 Jbeta primers. In the original workflow: Later analysis identified some 88 million unique TCR beta chains, approximately 11 million shared. The protocol was immunoSEQ multiplex PCR, while the TCRdb copy is restricted to in-frame clones and leaves out a portion. V, J and clone size were drawn from that table, and D and trimming were deduced from the DNA. The sample has approximately 210,000 clones, roughly 82% seen once. The V gene lost 5 bases and the J gene lost 3 bases, with 16 bases spanning the gap. This CDR3 region has 15 residues. CDR1 is SSHAT, CDR2 FNYEAQ, per germline (reference sequence).

The chain carries TRBV7-7 and TRBJ1-1, with D possibly TRBD1 on 5 matching bases. Sequenced: PBMCs. The source is a man aged 35-49 years in good health and CMV-seropositive. CDR3 residues: CASSRLGRGDTEAFF. In nucleotides, the CDR3 is TGTGCCAGCAGCCGTTTGGGGCGAGGAGACACTGAAGCTTTCTTT. Full variable domain (missing parts from reference TRBV7-7 and TRBJ1-1): GAGVSQSPRYKVTKRGQDVTLRCDPISSHATLYWYQQALGQGPEFLTYFNYEAQPDKSGLPSDRFSAERPEGSISTLTIQRTEQRDSAMYRCASSRLGRGDTEAFFGQGTRLTVV.